The 19 T cell receptor beta chains listed next were all sequenced from one sample in a study of early T cells in non-severe SARS-CoV-2 infection. Each CDR3 protein gets one entry after TCRdb re-called the 5' RACE reads with MiXCR. The sample records 25,000 to 30,000 distinct CDR3 sequences, roughly 4% being singletons. Specimen: whole blood. The receptors were gathered from an adult who was a healthcare worker with PCR-confirmed SARS-CoV-2 infection or an uninfected control (not recorded which).

In this sample, this clonotype turned up a few times. This rearrangement joins TRBV7-8 to TRBJ2-3, with D possibly being TRBD2 (6 bases). V shed 6 bases and J shed 2 bases, with 12 bases lying between them. The CDR3 covers 14 residues. Germline CDR1 and CDR2: SGHVS and FQNEAQ. Here the CDR3 DNA reads TGTGCCAGCAGGCGGGACTCATCCACAGATACGCAGTATTTT. Protein sequence: CASRRDSSTDTQYF.

V gene TRBV4-1 combines with J gene TRBJ2-1; 16 positions agree with TRBD2. The CDR3 has 19 residues. The germline V gene has CDR1 MGHRA and CDR2 YSYEKL. V trimming: 2 bases; J trimming: 5 bases; junction bases outside the gene matches: 9. The CDR3 sequence is CASSQLPGLAGGRNNEQFF. In DNA form, the CDR3 reads TGCGCCAGCAGCCAACTACCGGGACTAGCGGGAGGGAGGAACAATGAGCAGTTCTTC.

This clonotype appeared many times. The chain carries TRBV12-5 and TRBJ2-1; D ambiguous. Trimming removed 1 base at V and 10 bases at J, with 5 bases between. The CDR3 runs 11 residues. Germline V gives CDR1 LGHNT, CDR2 FRNRAP. The DNA for the CDR3 is TGTGCTAGTGGTTTGGGTACAGAGCAGTTCTTC. Protein sequence: CASGLGTEQFF.

In this sample, this clonotype turned up many times. The J gene is TRBJ1-4, the V gene TRBV20-1; no clear D. Trimming removed 3 bases at V and 7 bases at J, with 12 bases between. This CDR3 has 13 residues. From germline, CDR1 is DFQATT and CDR2 SNEGSKA (reference sequence). CDR3 protein: CSARDGRGEKLFF. The DNA for the CDR3 is TGCAGTGCTAGGGATGGACGCGGTGAAAAACTGTTTTTT.

This clonotype was counted many times. The rearrangement links TRBV7-3 to TRBJ2-3, with D perhaps TRBD2 (5 bases). Trimming shortened V by 5 bases and J by 4 bases, and 13 bases separated the two germline ends. This CDR3 spans 14 amino acids. CDR1 is SGHTA and CDR2 is FQGTGA in the germline V gene. DNA for the CDR3: TGTGCCAGCAGCCCTCACTCCGGGGCAGATACGCAGTATTTT. It encodes CASSPHSGADTQYF. Variable domain in full (rest from reference TRBV7-3 and TRBJ2-3): GAGVSQTPSNKVTEKGKYVELRCDPISGHTALYWYRQSLGQGPEFLIYFQGTGAADDSGLPNDRFFAVRPEGSVSTLKIQRTERGDSAVYLCASSPHSGADTQYFGPGTRLTVL.

This clonotype was seen at least ten times. The genes are TRBV6-2 or TRBV6-3 and TRBJ2-1; D not certain. The CDR3 has 12 residues. The V end was cut by 6 bases, the J end by 9 bases, with 12 bases between. Germline loops: CDR1 MNHEY, CDR2 SVGEGT. CDR3: CASRSAEAEQFF. CDR3 nucleotides: TGTGCCAGCAGATCCGCCGAGGCTGAGCAGTTCTTC.

This clonotype was detected many times. The chain carries TRBV2 and TRBJ2-3; 7 bases map to TRBD1. The length of the CDR3 is 13 residues. Looked up from germline, CDR1 is SNHLY and CDR2 is FYNNEI. V lost 4 bases to trimming and J lost 5 bases; unmatched junction nucleotides: 3. The CDR3 is CASSVYRGDTQYF. The CDR3 DNA follows: TGTGCCAGCAGTGTCTACAGGGGAGATACGCAGTATTTT.

The sample holds many counts of this clonotype. This sequence joins TRBV18 and TRBJ2-7; D ambiguous. Trimming left V 2 bases short and J 5 bases short, with 7 bases between. Per germline, CDR1 KGHSH and CDR2 LQKENI. The CDR3 has 12 amino acids. CDR3 DNA sequence: TGTGCCAGCTCACCAGACCGGAACGAGCAGTACTTC. It specifies CASSPDRNEQYF.

This clonotype was seen many times. The chain couples TRBV3-1 to TRBJ2-2; possibly TRBD2 for D (5 bases). Germline values: CDR1 LGHDT, CDR2 YNNKEL (reference sequence). The V and J ends lost 3 bases and 5 bases respectively, with 10 bases between them. The CDR3 loop spans 14 amino acids. This chain's CDR3 is CASSQRSGTGELFF. The CDR3 nucleotides read TGTGCCAGCAGCCAGAGGTCGGGGACCGGGGAGCTGTTTTTT.

The rearrangement uses TRBV20-1 and TRBJ2-7; 7 bases agree with TRBD1. V was clipped by 3 bases and J by 0 bases; unmatched bases: 8. Germline assignment: CDR1 DFQATT and CDR2 SNEGSKA (reference sequence). The CDR3 loop spans 15 amino acids. The DNA for the CDR3 is TGCAGTGCTAGTTCTGAGGGACAGCCCTCCTACGAGCAGTACTTC. Residues: CSASSEGQPSYEQYF.

This clonotype was observed a few times. The V call is TRBV27, the J call TRBJ1-2; tentatively, D is TRBD1 (6 bases). The V end lost 5 bases, the J end lost 4 bases, and 14 bases lay between the germline ends. Germline lookup yields CDR1 MNHEY and CDR2 SMNVEV (reference sequence). The CDR3 has 14 amino acids. The CDR3 is CASSPFTGIYGYTF. CDR3 coding DNA: TGTGCCAGCAGTCCCTTCACAGGGATCTATGGCTACACCTTC.

This clonotype has ten or more counts. V is TRBV5-8 and J is TRBJ1-1; D remains unclear. This CDR3 contains 13 residues. CDR1 is SGHTS and CDR2 is YDEGEE in the germline V gene. V gave up 0 bases and J gave up 3 bases, with 6 bases separating them. The CDR3 sequence: CASSLVPYTEAFF. The CDR3 DNA reads as TGTGCCAGCAGCTTGGTTCCCTACACTGAAGCTTTCTTT. Combining the CDR3 with reference TRBV5-8 and TRBJ1-1 gives the whole variable domain EAGVTQSPTHLIKTRGQQATLRCSPISGHTSVYWYQQALGLGLQFLLWYDEGEERNRGNFPPRFSGRQFPNYSSELNVNALELEDSALYLCASSLVPYTEAFFGQGTRLTVV.

Relative to its sample, this clonotype is medium-sized. The CDR3 DNA reads as TGTGCCAGCAGCTTAGGAGAGCTTAGCAATCAGCCCCAGCATTTT. Its translation: CASSLGELSNQPQHF. V and J are TRBV7-9 and TRBJ1-5; no clear D. Germline V gene sequence: CDR1 SEHNR, CDR2 FQNEAQ (reference sequence). The CDR3 extends over 15 amino acids. The ends were cut back, 1 base at V and 0 bases at J, with 7 bases in the middle.

This clonotype was counted at least ten times. The V and J genes are TRBV12-3 or TRBV12-4 and TRBJ2-1, with 8 bases lining up with TRBD2. V dropped 0 bases and J dropped 4; count of bases not matched to a gene: 8. The CDR3 has 17 amino acids. CDR3 loop: CASSLARRLAPYNEQFF. DNA of the CDR3: TGTGCCAGCAGTTTAGCGAGACGACTAGCGCCATACAATGAGCAGTTCTTC.

This clonotype has only a few counts. The rearrangement joins TRBV11-2 to TRBJ2-1; D is ambiguous. CDR3 length: 16 residues. Trimming left V 7 bases short and J 6 bases short, with 22 bases between. The V gene's germline CDR1 is SGHAT and CDR2 FQNNGV. The CDR3 protein is CASTHMGSPPGNEQFF. The CDR3 coding sequence is TGTGCCAGCACACACATGGGGTCCCCCCCGGGCAATGAGCAGTTCTTC.

This clonotype is medium-sized (0.01 to 0.1%) in the sample. The chain links TRBV19 to TRBJ1-5; D gene uncertain. This CDR3 is 14 amino acids long. V gave up 1 base and J gave up 4 bases, with 8 bases separating them. Germline CDR1 LNHDA, CDR2 SQIVND (reference sequence). The CDR3: CASSIGSANQPQHF. CDR3 coding DNA: TGTGCCAGTAGTATAGGGTCAGCTAATCAGCCCCAGCATTTT.

This clonotype appeared many times. The chain is built from TRBV4-2 and TRBJ1-1; TRBD1 might be the D (6 bases). V dropped 0 bases and J dropped 1 base, with 12 bases sitting between them. Germline loops: CDR1 LGHNA, CDR2 YNFKEQ. The CDR3 is made up of 16 amino acids. CDR3 DNA: TGTGCCAGCAGCCAAGAGGCCAGGGGCCCGAACACTGAAGCTTTCTTT. It encodes CASSQEARGPNTEAFF.

This clonotype has only a few counts. The CDR3 loop is CASSRGQGDTGGYTF. The CDR3 nucleotides read TGTGCCAGCTCACGCGGTCAGGGGGACACGGGCGGCTACACCTTC. This chain uses TRBV18 with TRBJ1-2, with 7 positions matching TRBD1. Per germline, CDR1 KGHSH and CDR2 LQKENI. The CDR3 covers 15 residues. V lost 4 bases, J lost 8 bases, and 13 bases stayed unmatched.

CDR3 in amino acids: CSARDAKSSYNEQFF. CDR3 bases: TGCAGTGCTAGAGATGCCAAGAGCTCCTACAATGAGCAGTTCTTC. The genes are TRBV20-1 and TRBJ2-1, with D unresolved. Germline V gene sequence: CDR1 DFQATT, CDR2 SNEGSKA (reference sequence). The germline V and J ends were trimmed by 0 bases and 0 bases, with 9 bases remaining between them. CDR3 length equals 15 residues.